The 19 T cell receptor beta chains listed next were all sequenced from one sample in a study of CD8 T cells in ankylosing spondylitis. The study's findings and limits: Among TCR beta sequences, a motif of several highly homologous variants appeared characteristic of ankylosing spondylitis blood.

In TCRdb, the 5' RACE reads were re-called with MiXCR into one record per CDR3 protein. The table has 670,000 or so distinct CDR3 sequences, roughly 19% seen once. No antigens are known for them. The specimen was blood, either unsorted or a sorted T cell fraction (not recorded which). The receptor source for this set is a male donor with ankylosing spondylitis.

This clonotype came up a few times. This chain uses TRBV27 with TRBJ2-7; possible D gene TRBD2, 7 bases. V was clipped by 8 bases and J by 6 bases, with 17 bases between them. Per the germline V gene, CDR1 is MNHEY and CDR2 is SMNVEV (reference sequence). CDR3 length equals 13 residues. CDR3 residues: CASQGGGPSEQYF. DNA for the CDR3: TGTGCCAGCCAAGGGGGGGGGCCCTCCGAGCAGTACTTC.

Note on this clonotype: A much bigger clone sits one base away, suggesting this may be a read error. The V gene is TRBV5-6, the J gene TRBJ2-7, with D unclear. The CDR3 extends over 14 amino acids. Germline values: CDR1 SGHDT, CDR2 YYEEEE. For the CDR3, the DNA is TGTGCCATCAGCCCCGTGGTCGGCGGCTACGAGCAGTACTTC. Its translation is CAISPVVGGYEQYF.

CDR3 residues: CAWSANRPIQETQYF. In DNA form, the CDR3 reads TGTGCCTGGAGTGCAAACAGGCCTATCCAAGAGACCCAGTACTTC. The chain has TRBV30 and TRBJ2-5, with a weak D call TRBD1 (5 bases). The germline V and J ends were trimmed by 1 base and 1 base, with 13 bases remaining between them. This CDR3 comprises 15 residues. The germline gives CDR1 GTSNPN, CDR2 SVGIG (reference sequence).

This clonotype has only a few counts. The gene calls are TRBV7-2 and TRBJ2-5; 8 bases are shared with TRBD2. The CDR3 is made up of 15 amino acids. The V and J ends lost 4 bases and 3 bases, in that order; junction bases with no gene match: 7. Germline assignment: CDR1 SGHTA and CDR2 FQGNSA. CDR3 sequence (DNA): TGTGCCAGCAGCTCGTCCGGGACTAGTAAAGAGACCCAGTACTTC. Residues: CASSSSGTSKETQYF.

The V call is TRBV6-1, the J call TRBJ1-2; D is perhaps TRBD1 (6 bases). The V gene's germline CDR1 is MNHNS and CDR2 SASEGT. The CDR3 has 14 residues. V was shortened by 4 bases and J by 3 bases, with 12 bases between the two germline ends. The CDR3: CASSAMGADYGYTF. CDR3 nucleotide sequence: TGTGCCAGCAGTGCCATGGGGGCAGACTATGGCTACACCTTC.

V and J are TRBV6-5 and TRBJ2-3; D is uncertain. Per the germline V gene, CDR1 is MNHEY and CDR2 is SVGAGI. Deletions cut 0 bases from V and 7 bases from J, with 11 bases between. The CDR3 contains 14 residues. This CDR3 reads CASSYSGNQNTQYF. CDR3 DNA sequence: TGTGCCAGCAGTTACTCTGGCAACCAGAATACGCAGTATTTT.

This clonotype was detected only a few times. V and J are TRBV5-1 and TRBJ2-7; D is unclear. V was shortened by 7 bases and J by 2 bases, with 22 bases between the two germline ends. The CDR3 contains 16 residues. CDR1 SGHRS and CDR2 YFSETQ come from the germline V gene. CDR3 nucleotides: TGCGCCAGCTCGGGCCGAACTGAGCCTGCCCCCTACGAGCAGTACTTC. This sequence encodes CASSGRTEPAPYEQYF.

The chain employs TRBV27 and TRBJ1-5; the D is unclear. V lost 3 bases to trimming and J lost 7 bases, with 16 bases between them. Germline assignment: CDR1 MNHEY and CDR2 SMNVEV (reference sequence). The length of the CDR3 is 15 residues. The CDR3 protein is CASSLGSTKIQPQHF. The CDR3, as DNA: TGTGCCAGCAGTTTGGGCAGTACCAAAATCCAGCCCCAGCATTTT.

Many counts were recorded for this clonotype. The chain is built from TRBV20-1 and TRBJ1-1; maybe TRBD1 (6 bases). The CDR3 has 13 residues. V lost 6 bases to trimming and J lost 2 bases, with 13 bases between them. Germline assignment: CDR1 DFQATT and CDR2 SNEGSKA (reference sequence). The CDR3 DNA reads TGCAGTGCCCTACGGACAGATAACACTGAAGCTTTCTTT. Its protein product is CSALRTDNTEAFF.

This clonotype was recorded a few times. This rearrangement joins TRBV29-1 to TRBJ2-7; 9 nucleotides align to TRBD1. This CDR3 spans 14 amino acids. Unmatched junction bases numbered 3, after V lost 2 bases and J lost 1 base. Looked up from germline, CDR1 is SQVTM and CDR2 is ANQGSEA. This chain's CDR3 is CSVETGGESYEQYF. CDR3 nucleotide sequence: TGCAGCGTTGAAACAGGGGGCGAGTCCTACGAGCAGTACTTC.

This clonotype was found many times. This chain uses TRBV12-3 or TRBV12-4 with TRBJ1-5; D is ambiguous. The CDR3 contains 12 residues. With 3 bases removed from V and 3 bases from J, the gap between germline ends came to 3 bases. The CDR3 here is CASSFLNQPQHF. CDR3 sequence (DNA): TGTGCCAGCAGTTTTCTCAATCAGCCCCAGCATTTT.

This clonotype was seen repeatedly, ten times or more. V and J are TRBV7-2 and TRBJ1-1, with a possible D match to TRBD1 (6 bases). The CDR3 runs 13 residues. Per the germline V gene, CDR1 is SGHTA and CDR2 is FQGNSA. Between the trimmed V and J ends, which lost 5 bases and 4 bases, there was a span of 11 bases. As DNA, the CDR3 is TGTGCCAGCAGCCCCCCAGGGGCCACTGAAGCTTTCTTT. It encodes CASSPPGATEAFF.

The CDR3 loop reads CASSSDSRGGYNEQFF. The CDR3 DNA is TGTGCCAGCAGTTCGGACTCCAGAGGGGGCTACAATGAGCAGTTCTTC. The chain couples TRBV27 to TRBJ2-1; possible D gene TRBD1, 6 bases. V was pared by 4 bases and J by 3 bases, with 16 bases between. CDR1 MNHEY and CDR2 SMNVEV come from the germline V gene (reference sequence). This CDR3 spans 16 amino acids.

The CDR3 here is CASSLGDSGVEAFF. As DNA, the CDR3 is TGTGCCAGCAGTCTCGGGGACAGCGGGGTTGAAGCTTTCTTT. The chain is built from TRBV6-1 and TRBJ1-1, with 7 positions matching TRBD1. J was trimmed by 7 bases and V by 5 bases; bases with no gene match: 10. Germline CDR1 is MNHNS and CDR2 is SASEGT. The CDR3 extends over 14 amino acids.

The table lists this clonotype with many counts. The chain couples TRBV10-3 to TRBJ2-7; possible D gene TRBD1, 6 bases. Trimming removed 10 bases from V and 7 bases from J, with 17 bases in between. The CDR3 is 12 amino acids. Germline V lookup: CDR1 ENHRY, CDR2 SYGVKD. For the CDR3, the DNA is TGTGCCACCCGACAGGAATTGGGGGAGCAGTACTTC. It encodes CATRQELGEQYF.

CDR3 in amino acids: CASSQGSGTNTGELFF. CDR3 DNA sequence: TGTGCCAGCAGCCAAGGGTCAGGGACGAACACCGGGGAGCTGTTTTTT. This chain links TRBV3-1 with TRBJ2-2; D is perhaps TRBD1 (5 bases). The germline CDR1 and CDR2 sequences are LGHDT and YNNKEL (reference sequence). V dropped 1 base and J dropped 0 bases, with 9 bases sitting between them. The CDR3 is made up of 16 amino acids.

This clonotype was picked up a small number of times. The chain has TRBV30 and TRBJ2-3, with D hard to call. V was clipped by 4 bases and J by 1 base, with 15 bases between them. Germline CDR1 and CDR2: GTSNPN and SVGIG (reference sequence). The CDR3 loop spans 15 amino acids. The CDR3 spells CAWTEAYWGTDTQYF. The CDR3 DNA is TGTGCCTGGACAGAAGCTTATTGGGGCACAGATACGCAGTATTTT.

This clonotype came up a few times. The rearrangement links TRBV29-1 to TRBJ2-7; no clear D gene. The CDR3 consists of 13 residues. The germline CDR1 and CDR2 sequences are SQVTM and ANQGSEA. With 4 bases removed from V and 2 bases from J, the gap between germline ends came to 12 bases. The CDR3 nucleotides are TGCAGCGTTGGGGTTGTCGACGCCTACGAGCAGTACTTC. Residues: CSVGVVDAYEQYF.

The chain links TRBV29-1 to TRBJ1-4; weak D call: TRBD1 (5 bases). The CDR3 contains 16 residues. Trimming left V 4 bases short and J 7 bases short, with 22 bases between. The germline V gene has CDR1 SQVTM and CDR2 ANQGSEA. The CDR3 spells CSVVGLAPGIGEKLFF. In DNA, the CDR3 is TGCAGCGTTGTGGGACTTGCCCCTGGTATTGGTGAAAAACTGTTTTTT.